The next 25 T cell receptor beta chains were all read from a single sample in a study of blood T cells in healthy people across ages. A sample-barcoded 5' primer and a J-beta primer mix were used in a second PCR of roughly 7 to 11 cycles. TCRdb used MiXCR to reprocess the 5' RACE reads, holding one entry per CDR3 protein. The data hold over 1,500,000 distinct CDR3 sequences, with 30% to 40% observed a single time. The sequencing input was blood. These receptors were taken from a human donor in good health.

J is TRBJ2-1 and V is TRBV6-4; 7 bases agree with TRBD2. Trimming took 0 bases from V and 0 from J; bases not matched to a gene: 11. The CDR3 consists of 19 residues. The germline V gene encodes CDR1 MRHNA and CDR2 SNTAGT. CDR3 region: CASSDSRGGEPNSYNEQFF. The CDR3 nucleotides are TGTGCCAGCAGTGACTCGCGCGGGGGTGAACCAAACTCCTACAATGAGCAGTTCTTC.

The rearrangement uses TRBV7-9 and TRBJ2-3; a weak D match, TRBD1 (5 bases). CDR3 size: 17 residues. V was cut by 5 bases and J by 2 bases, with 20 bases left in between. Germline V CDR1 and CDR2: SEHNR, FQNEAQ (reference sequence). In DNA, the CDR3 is TGTGCCAGCAGCACACGAGACACAGGAAGGGTCACAGATACGCAGTATTTT. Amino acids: CASSTRDTGRVTDTQYF.

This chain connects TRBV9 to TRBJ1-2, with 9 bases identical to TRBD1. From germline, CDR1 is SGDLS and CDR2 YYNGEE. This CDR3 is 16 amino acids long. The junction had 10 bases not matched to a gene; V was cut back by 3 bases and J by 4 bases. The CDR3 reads CASSAYTGGAFYGYTF. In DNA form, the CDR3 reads TGTGCCAGCAGCGCCTATACAGGGGGCGCGTTCTATGGCTACACCTTC.

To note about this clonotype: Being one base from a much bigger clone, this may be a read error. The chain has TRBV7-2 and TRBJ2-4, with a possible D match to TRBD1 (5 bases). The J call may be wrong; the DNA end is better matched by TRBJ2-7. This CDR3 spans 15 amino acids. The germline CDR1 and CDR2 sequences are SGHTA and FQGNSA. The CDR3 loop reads CASGLSRQPSYEQYF. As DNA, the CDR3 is TGTGCCAGCGGCTTATCGCGACAGCCCTCCTACGAGCAGTACTTC.

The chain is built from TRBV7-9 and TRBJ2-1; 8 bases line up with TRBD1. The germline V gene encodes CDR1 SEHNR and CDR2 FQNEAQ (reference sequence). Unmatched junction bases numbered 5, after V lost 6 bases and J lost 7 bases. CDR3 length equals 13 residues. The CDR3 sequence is CASRQGAENEQFF. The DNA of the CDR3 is TGTGCCAGCAGGCAGGGGGCTGAGAATGAGCAGTTCTTC.

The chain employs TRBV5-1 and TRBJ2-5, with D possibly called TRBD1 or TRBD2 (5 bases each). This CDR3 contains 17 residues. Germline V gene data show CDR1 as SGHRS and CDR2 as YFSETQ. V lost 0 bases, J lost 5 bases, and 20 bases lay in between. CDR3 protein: CASSLALGRSIQETQYF. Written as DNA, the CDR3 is TGCGCCAGCAGCTTGGCCTTGGGACGGAGTATCCAGGAGACCCAGTACTTC.

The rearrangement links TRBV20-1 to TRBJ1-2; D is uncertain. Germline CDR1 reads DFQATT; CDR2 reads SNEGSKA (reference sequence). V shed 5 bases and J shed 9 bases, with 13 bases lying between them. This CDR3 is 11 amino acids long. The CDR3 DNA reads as TGCAGTGCTGTCGTTTGGGGTCGCTACACCTTC. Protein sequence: CSAVVWGRYTF.

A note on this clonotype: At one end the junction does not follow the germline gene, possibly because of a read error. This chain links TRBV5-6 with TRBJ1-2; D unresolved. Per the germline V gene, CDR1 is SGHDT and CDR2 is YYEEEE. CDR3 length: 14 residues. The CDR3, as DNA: TGTGCCATCAGCGCGACCGGTTTCCCGGAGGGCTACACCTTC. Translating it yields CAISATGFPEGYTF.

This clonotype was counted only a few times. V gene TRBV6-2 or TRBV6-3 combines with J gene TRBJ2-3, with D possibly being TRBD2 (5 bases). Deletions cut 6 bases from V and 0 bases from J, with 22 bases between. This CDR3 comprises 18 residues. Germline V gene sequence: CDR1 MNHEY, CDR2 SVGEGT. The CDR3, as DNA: TGTGCCAGCAGCTTGGGAGTAAAAACCTGGTATAGCACAGATACGCAGTATTTT. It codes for CASSLGVKTWYSTDTQYF.

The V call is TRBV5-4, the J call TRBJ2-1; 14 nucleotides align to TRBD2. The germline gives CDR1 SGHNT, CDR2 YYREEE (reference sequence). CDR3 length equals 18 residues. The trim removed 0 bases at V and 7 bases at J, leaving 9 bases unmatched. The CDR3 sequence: CASSLGPTSGGDKNEQFF. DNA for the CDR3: TGTGCCAGCAGCTTGGGGCCGACTAGCGGGGGGGACAAAAATGAGCAGTTCTTC.

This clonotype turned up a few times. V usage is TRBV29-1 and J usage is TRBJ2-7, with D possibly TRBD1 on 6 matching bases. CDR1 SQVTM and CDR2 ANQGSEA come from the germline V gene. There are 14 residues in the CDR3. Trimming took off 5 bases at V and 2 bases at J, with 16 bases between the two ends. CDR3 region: CSVILGGEAYEQYF. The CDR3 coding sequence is TGCAGCGTTATCCTAGGGGGAGAAGCCTACGAGCAGTACTTC.

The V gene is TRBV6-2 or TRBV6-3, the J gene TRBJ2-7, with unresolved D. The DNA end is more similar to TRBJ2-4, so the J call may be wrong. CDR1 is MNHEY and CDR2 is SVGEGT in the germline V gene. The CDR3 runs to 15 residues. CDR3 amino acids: CASSYSYGGENIQYF. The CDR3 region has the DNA TGTGCCAGCAGTTACTCATATGGCGGCGAAAACATTCAGTACTTC.

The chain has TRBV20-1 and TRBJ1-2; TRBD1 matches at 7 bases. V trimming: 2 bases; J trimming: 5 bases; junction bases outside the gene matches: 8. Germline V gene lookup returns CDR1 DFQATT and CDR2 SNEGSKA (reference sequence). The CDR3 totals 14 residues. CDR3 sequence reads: CSARQGGLVYGYTF. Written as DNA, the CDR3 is TGCAGTGCTAGACAGGGGGGATTGGTTTATGGCTACACCTTC.

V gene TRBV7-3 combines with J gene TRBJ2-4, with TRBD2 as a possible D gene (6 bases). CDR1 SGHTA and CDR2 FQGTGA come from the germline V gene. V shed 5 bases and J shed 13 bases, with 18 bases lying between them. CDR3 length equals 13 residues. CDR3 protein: CASSPDISREQYF. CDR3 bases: TGTGCCAGCAGCCCCGATATCTCTCGGGAGCAGTACTTC. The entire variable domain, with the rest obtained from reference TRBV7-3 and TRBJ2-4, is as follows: GAGVSQTPSNKVTEKGKYVELRCDPISGHTALYWYRQSLGQGPEFLIYFQGTGAADDSGLPNDRFFAVRPEGSVSTLKIQRTERGDSAVYLCASSPDISREQYFGAGTRLSVL.

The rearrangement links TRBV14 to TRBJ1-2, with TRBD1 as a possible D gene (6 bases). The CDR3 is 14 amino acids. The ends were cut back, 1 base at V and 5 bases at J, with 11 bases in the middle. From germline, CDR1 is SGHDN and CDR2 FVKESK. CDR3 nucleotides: TGTGCCAGCAGCCAAGGCCCTCAGGGGTATGGCTACACCTTC. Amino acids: CASSQGPQGYGYTF. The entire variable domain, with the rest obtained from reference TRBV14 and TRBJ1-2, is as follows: EAGVTQFPSHSVIEKGQTVTLRCDPISGHDNLYWYRRVMGKEIKFLLHFVKESKQDESGMPNNRFLAERTGGTYSTLKVQPAELEDSGVYFCASSQGPQGYGYTFGSGTRLTVV.

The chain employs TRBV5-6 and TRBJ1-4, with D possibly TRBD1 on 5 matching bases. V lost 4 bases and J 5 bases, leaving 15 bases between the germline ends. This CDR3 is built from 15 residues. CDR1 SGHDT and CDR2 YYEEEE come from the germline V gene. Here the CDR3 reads CASSPDAGGNEKLFF. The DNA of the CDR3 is TGTGCCAGCAGCCCGGACGCGGGGGGAAATGAAAAACTGTTTTTT. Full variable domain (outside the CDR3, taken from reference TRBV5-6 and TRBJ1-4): DAGVTQSPTHLIKTRGQQVTLRCSPKSGHDTVSWYQQALGQGPQFIFQYYEEEERQRGNFPDRFSGHQFPNYSSELNVNALLLGDSALYLCASSPDAGGNEKLFFGSGTQLSVL.

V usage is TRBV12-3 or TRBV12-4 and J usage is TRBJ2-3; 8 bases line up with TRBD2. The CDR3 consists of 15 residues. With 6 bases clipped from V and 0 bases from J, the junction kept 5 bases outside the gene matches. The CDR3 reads CASRGIAGSTDTQYF. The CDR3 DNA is TGTGCCAGCAGGGGTATAGCGGGAAGCACAGATACGCAGTATTTT.

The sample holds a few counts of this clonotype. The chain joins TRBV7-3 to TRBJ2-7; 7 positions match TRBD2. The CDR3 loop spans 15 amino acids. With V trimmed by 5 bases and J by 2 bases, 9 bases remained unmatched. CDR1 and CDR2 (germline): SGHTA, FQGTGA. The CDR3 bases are TGTGCCAGCAGCCCTAGCAGCGGGGCTACCTACGAGCAGTACTTC. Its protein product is CASSPSSGATYEQYF.

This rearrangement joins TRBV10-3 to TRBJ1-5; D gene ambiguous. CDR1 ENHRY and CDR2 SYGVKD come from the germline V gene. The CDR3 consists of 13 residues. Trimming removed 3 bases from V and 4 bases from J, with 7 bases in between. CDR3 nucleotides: TGTGCCATCAGTGATAGTGGGAATCAGCCCCAGCATTTT. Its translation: CAISDSGNQPQHF.

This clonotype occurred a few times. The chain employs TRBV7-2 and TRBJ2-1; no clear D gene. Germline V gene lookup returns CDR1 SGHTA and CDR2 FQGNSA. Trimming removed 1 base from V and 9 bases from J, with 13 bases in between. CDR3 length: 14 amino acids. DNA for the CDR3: TGTGCCAGCAGCTTAGGTGGGCTTGGGATTGAGCAGTTCTTC. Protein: CASSLGGLGIEQFF.

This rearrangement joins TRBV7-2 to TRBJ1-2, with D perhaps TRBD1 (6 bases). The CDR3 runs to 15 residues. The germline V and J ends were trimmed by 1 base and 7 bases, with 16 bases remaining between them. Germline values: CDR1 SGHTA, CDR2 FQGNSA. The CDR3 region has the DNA TGTGCCAGCAGCTTAGATGGTCGGGGGGCAATTGGCTACACCTTC. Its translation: CASSLDGRGAIGYTF. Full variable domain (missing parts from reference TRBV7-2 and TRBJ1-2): GAGVSQSPSNKVTEKGKDVELRCDPISGHTALYWYRQSLGQGLEFLIYFQGNSAPDKSGLPSDRFSAERTGGSVSTLTIQRTQQEDSAVYLCASSLDGRGAIGYTFGSGTRLTVV.

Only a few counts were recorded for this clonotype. The CDR3 here is CASSLTGEGETQYF. CDR3 in DNA: TGTGCCAGCAGTTTGACAGGGGAAGGAGAGACCCAGTACTTC. The rearrangement joins TRBV28 to TRBJ2-7, with TRBD1 matching 8 bases. The J call may be incorrect, as the DNA end agrees better with TRBJ2-5. CDR3 size: 14 residues. Germline CDR1 MDHEN, CDR2 SYDVKM.

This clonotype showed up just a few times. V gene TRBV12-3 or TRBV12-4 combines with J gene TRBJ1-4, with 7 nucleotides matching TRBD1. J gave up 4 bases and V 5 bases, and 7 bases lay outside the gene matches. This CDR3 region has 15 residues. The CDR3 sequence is CASSLLGQHNEKLFF. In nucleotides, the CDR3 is TGTGCCAGCAGTCTACTGGGACAGCATAATGAAAAACTGTTTTTT.

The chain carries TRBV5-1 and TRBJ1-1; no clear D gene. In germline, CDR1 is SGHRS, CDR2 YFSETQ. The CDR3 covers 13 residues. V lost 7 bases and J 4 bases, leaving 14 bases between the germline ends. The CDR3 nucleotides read TGCGCCAGCGGGCCAGGTAAAAGCACTGAAGCTTTCTTT. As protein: CASGPGKSTEAFF.

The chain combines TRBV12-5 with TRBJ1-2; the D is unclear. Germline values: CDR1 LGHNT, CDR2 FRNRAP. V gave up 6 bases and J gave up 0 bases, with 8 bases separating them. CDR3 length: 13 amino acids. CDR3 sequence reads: CASGIPPNYGYTF. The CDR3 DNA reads TGTGCTAGTGGGATTCCGCCTAACTATGGCTACACCTTC.